What follows is one T cell receptor (beta chain) and its context. The sample is drawn from a study of T cells in Graves' hyperthyroidism and ophthalmopathy. The source material, RNA transcripts, was used to amplify TCR beta CDR3 regions. First-round RT-PCR targeting the TCR CDR3 was performed with the HTBI primer set. TCRdb analysed the multiplex PCR reads with MiXCR anew, one entry per CDR3 protein. The table has around 400,000 distinct CDR3 sequences, more than 15% seen once. This blood was taken when hyperthyroidism was first diagnosed, before any ophthalmopathy symptoms existed. The CDR3 covers 16 residues. The germline V gene encodes CDR1 SEHNR and CDR2 FQNEAQ (reference sequence). V lost 4 bases to trimming and J lost 5 bases, with 20 bases between them.

The sequenced sample was blood. This receptor was taken from a woman under 30 with Graves' hyperthyroidism that later progressed to Graves' ophthalmopathy. The rearrangement joins TRBV7-9 to TRBJ2-5; D might be TRBD1 or TRBD2, each matching 7 bases. CDR3 protein: CASSYGGQGGGETQYF. CDR3 nucleotides: TGTGCCAGCAGCTACGGAGGGCAGGGGGGAGGGGAGACCCAGTACTTC.